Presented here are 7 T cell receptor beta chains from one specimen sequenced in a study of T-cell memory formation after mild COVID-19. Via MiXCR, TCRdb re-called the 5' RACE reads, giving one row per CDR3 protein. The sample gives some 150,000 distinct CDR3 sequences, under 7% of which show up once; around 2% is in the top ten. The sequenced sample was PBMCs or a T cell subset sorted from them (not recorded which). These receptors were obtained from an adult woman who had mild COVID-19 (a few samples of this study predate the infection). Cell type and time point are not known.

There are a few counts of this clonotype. The CDR3 DNA follows: TGTGCCAGCAGCCAGGGATTGAACACTGAAGCTTTCTTT. Translation: CASSQGLNTEAFF. J is TRBJ1-1 and V is TRBV6-6; tentative D call: TRBD1 (5 bases). CDR1 is MNHNY, CDR2 SVGAGI, per germline (reference sequence). V lost 6 bases to trimming and J lost 0 bases, with 8 bases between them. This CDR3 region has 13 residues.

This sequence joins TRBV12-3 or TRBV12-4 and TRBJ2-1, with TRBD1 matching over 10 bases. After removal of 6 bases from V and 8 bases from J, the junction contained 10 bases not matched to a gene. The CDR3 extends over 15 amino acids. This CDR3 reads CASRKTGTGEYEQFF. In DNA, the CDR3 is TGTGCCAGCAGGAAAACCGGGACAGGGGAGTATGAGCAGTTCTTC.

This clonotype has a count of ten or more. The CDR3 loop is CASSFSRGRRNTEAFF. The DNA of the CDR3 is TGTGCCAGCAGCTTCAGTCGGGGAAGGCGGAACACTGAAGCTTTCTTT. The chain links TRBV5-6 to TRBJ1-1; D is uncertain. Trimming shortened V by 2 bases and J by 1 base, and 15 bases separated the two germline ends. The CDR3 runs 16 residues. Per germline, CDR1 SGHDT and CDR2 YYEEEE.

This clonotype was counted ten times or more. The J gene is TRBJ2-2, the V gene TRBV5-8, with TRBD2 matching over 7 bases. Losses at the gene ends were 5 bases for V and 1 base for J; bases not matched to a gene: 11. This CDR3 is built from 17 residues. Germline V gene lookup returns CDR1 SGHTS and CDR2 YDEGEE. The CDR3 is CASRSGAPGGNTGELFF. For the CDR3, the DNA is TGTGCCAGCAGATCGGGAGCCCCGGGAGGGAACACCGGGGAGCTGTTTTTT. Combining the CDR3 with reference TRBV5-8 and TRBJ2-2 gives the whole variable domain EAGVTQSPTHLIKTRGQQATLRCSPISGHTSVYWYQQALGLGLQFLLWYDEGEERNRGNFPPRFSGRQFPNYSSELNVNALELEDSALYLCASRSGAPGGNTGELFFGEGSRLTVL.

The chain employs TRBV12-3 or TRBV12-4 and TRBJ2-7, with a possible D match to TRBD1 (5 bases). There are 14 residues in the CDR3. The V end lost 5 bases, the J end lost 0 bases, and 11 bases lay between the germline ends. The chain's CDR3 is CASSTGLLSYEQYF. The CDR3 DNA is TGTGCCAGCAGTACAGGCCTCCTCTCCTACGAGCAGTACTTC.

The CDR3 nucleotides read TGTGCCAGCAGAGCTCCTACCGGCGGGAACCAAGAGACCCAGTACTTC. Encoded protein: CASRAPTGGNQETQYF. J is TRBJ2-5 and V is TRBV6-1; the D gene is possibly TRBD2 (6 bases). CDR1 and CDR2 (germline): MNHNS, SASEGT. Trimming shortened V by 6 bases and J by 0 bases, and 17 bases separated the two germline ends. The CDR3 runs 16 residues.

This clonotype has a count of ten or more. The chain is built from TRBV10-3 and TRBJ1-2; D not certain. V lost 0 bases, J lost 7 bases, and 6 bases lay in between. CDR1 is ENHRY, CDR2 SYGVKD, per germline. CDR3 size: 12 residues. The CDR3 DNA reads TGTGCCATCAGTGAGTCGGTTTCTGGCTACACCTTC. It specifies CAISESVSGYTF.